The 32 T cell receptor beta chains presented below share a single source sample, sequenced in a study of OX40 agonist ivuxolimab in advanced cancers. Assay used: immunoSEQ multiplex PCR; TCRdb lists only in-frame clones, some missing. The table lists approximately 66,000 clones, about 86% of them singletons. The sample consisted of CD4+ or CD8+ T cells sorted from blood, taken in a trial of the OX40 agonist ivuxolimab. Receptor source: an adult with an advanced solid tumor such as melanoma, head and neck, liver or kidney cancer.

The genes are TRBV19 and TRBJ2-5; D unclear. This CDR3 is 14 amino acids long. V was cut by 3 bases and J by 10 bases, with 18 bases left in between. The germline gives CDR1 LNHDA, CDR2 SQIVND (reference sequence). This CDR3 is CASSIGVLVDRQYF. The CDR3 nucleotides read TGTGCCAGTAGTATTGGGGTGTTAGTAGACCGCCAGTACTTC.

As DNA, the CDR3 is TGCAGCGTTGGGCTAGCGGGAAGATACTACGAGCAGTACTTC. It is translated as CSVGLAGRYYEQYF. V and J are TRBV29-1 and TRBJ2-7; 9 bases align to TRBD2. Germline assignment: CDR1 SQVTM and CDR2 ANQGSEA. The CDR3 covers 14 residues. V shed 4 bases and J 3 bases; nucleotides not matched to a gene: 7.

This rearrangement joins TRBV29-1 to TRBJ2-1, with D tentatively TRBD2 (5 bases). V was clipped by 6 bases and J by 2 bases, with 11 bases between them. Germline loops: CDR1 SQVTM, CDR2 ANQGSEA. This CDR3 region has 13 residues. The CDR3 spells CSVSPGTYNEQFF. The CDR3 DNA reads TGCAGCGTGTCTCCGGGAACCTACAATGAGCAGTTCTTC.

The chain joins TRBV11-2 to TRBJ2-7; perhaps TRBD2 as D (6 bases). The germline V gene encodes CDR1 SGHAT and CDR2 FQNNGV. V lost 1 base, J lost 0 bases, and 10 bases lay in between. This CDR3 contains 15 residues. The CDR3 spells CASSLVGGSSYEQYF. CDR3 nucleotides: TGTGCCAGCAGCTTAGTTGGGGGGAGCTCCTACGAGCAGTACTTC.

V is TRBV5-1 and J is TRBJ2-1; 10 bases agree with TRBD2. Unmatched junction bases numbered 3, after V lost 0 bases and J lost 6 bases. Germline CDR1 SGHRS, CDR2 YFSETQ. This CDR3 comprises 15 residues. The CDR3 reads CASSLASGSINEQFF. The CDR3 region has the DNA TGCGCCAGCAGCTTGGCTAGCGGGAGTATCAATGAGCAGTTCTTC.

The J gene is TRBJ2-5, the V gene TRBV6-6, with unresolved D. The V end lost 0 bases, the J end lost 2 bases, and 7 bases lay between the germline ends. Looked up from germline, CDR1 is MNHNY and CDR2 is SVGAGI (reference sequence). This CDR3 is built from 14 residues. The CDR3 sequence is CASSYSGEQETQYF. DNA of the CDR3: TGTGCCAGCAGTTACTCAGGAGAGCAAGAGACCCAGTACTTC.

The chain uses TRBV5-1 and TRBJ2-7; 13 bases map to TRBD2. The ends lost 3 bases at V and 0 bases at J; junction bases unmatched: 9. In germline, CDR1 is SGHRS, CDR2 YFSETQ. The CDR3 sequence is 18 residues long. The CDR3 region is CASSSATTSGGGSYEQYF. The CDR3 bases are TGCGCCAGCAGCTCCGCTACCACTAGCGGGGGGGGCTCCTACGAGCAGTACTTC.

The rearrangement uses TRBV7-3 and TRBJ2-4; TRBD1 might be the D (5 bases). The germline CDR1 and CDR2 sequences are SGHTA and FQGTGA. The V end was cut by 2 bases, the J end by 8 bases, with 10 bases between. The CDR3 totals 13 residues. DNA of the CDR3: TGTGCCAGCAGCTTACAGGGTTGGCACATTCAGTACTTC. Its translation: CASSLQGWHIQYF.

This clone was detected only once. The rearrangement links TRBV5-5 to TRBJ2-2; no reliable D call. CDR1 is SGHKS, CDR2 YYEKEE, per germline (reference sequence). V dropped 0 bases and J dropped 1 base, with 10 bases sitting between them. The CDR3 loop spans 16 amino acids. DNA for the CDR3: TGTGCCAGCAGCTTGGGTCCCCCGGGGAACACCGGGGAGCTGTTTTTT. Protein product: CASSLGPPGNTGELFF.

CDR3 protein: CASSRPGSTYEQYF. For the CDR3, the DNA is TGTGCCAGCTCACGGCCCGGGAGCACCTACGAGCAGTACTTC. The V call is TRBV11-2, the J call TRBJ2-7; possibly TRBD2 for D (6 bases). Germline-derived CDR1 and CDR2 are SGHAT and FQNNGV. This CDR3 contains 14 residues. Trimming removed 8 bases at V and 2 bases at J, with 16 bases between.

This clone was observed a single time. The chain is built from TRBV9 and TRBJ2-3, with D uncertain. This CDR3 is built from 13 residues. Deletions cut 3 bases from V and 3 bases from J, with 8 bases between. CDR1 SGDLS and CDR2 YYNGEE come from the germline V gene. The CDR3 DNA is TGTGCCAGCAGCGCCACTTCGACAGATACGCAGTATTTT. Its translation is CASSATSTDTQYF.

In its sample, this clone was seen once. CDR3 DNA: TGTGCCAGCAGTTACACCGGGGCGAATTCCTATGGCTACACCTTC. Protein: CASSYTGANSYGYTF. The V and J genes are TRBV6-5 and TRBJ1-2, with TRBD1 as a possible D gene (5 bases). Per germline, CDR1 MNHEY and CDR2 SVGAGI. Trimming removed 2 bases from V and 4 bases from J, with 14 bases in between. This CDR3 has 15 residues.

The chain recombines TRBV4-3 with TRBJ1-4; D uncertain. V shed 4 bases and J shed 4 bases, with 4 bases lying between them. The germline CDR1 and CDR2 sequences are LGHNA and YSLEER. The length of the CDR3 is 12 residues. The CDR3 nucleotides read TGCGCCAGCAGCCGCAGTAATGAAAAACTGTTTTTT. Translated, it gives CASSRSNEKLFF.

The chain recombines TRBV6-5 with TRBJ1-2, with a tentative D call TRBD1 (5 bases). V was shortened by 8 bases and J by 4 bases, with 11 bases between the two germline ends. Germline lookup yields CDR1 MNHEY and CDR2 SVGAGI. This CDR3 is built from 12 residues. The CDR3 coding sequence is TGTGCCAGCTCGGGGGGGGGCTATGGCTACACCTTC. Amino acid sequence: CASSGGGYGYTF.

This chain uses TRBV11-3 with TRBJ2-3; TRBD1 might be the D (5 bases). Germline CDR1 SGHNT, CDR2 YENEEA. V was shortened by 5 bases and J by 1 base, with 10 bases between the two germline ends. This CDR3 comprises 14 residues. CDR3 loop: CASSPGRGTDTQYF. The DNA for the CDR3 is TGTGCCAGCAGCCCAGGCAGGGGCACAGATACGCAGTATTTT.

The rearrangement uses TRBV6-5 and TRBJ1-4, with no clear D. This CDR3 region has 13 residues. Germline V gene data show CDR1 as MNHEY and CDR2 as SVGAGI. Deletions cut 0 bases from V and 8 bases from J, with 7 bases between. CDR3 DNA sequence: TGTGCCAGCAGTTACTCGGGATACGAAAAACTGTTTTTT. This gives the protein CASSYSGYEKLFF.

This clone has more than one count but fewer than ten. The J gene is TRBJ2-7, the V gene TRBV6-6; 14 positions match TRBD2. The CDR3 has 14 amino acids. Unmatched junction bases numbered 4, after V lost 8 bases and J lost 4 bases. Germline assignment: CDR1 MNHNY and CDR2 SVGAGI (reference sequence). The CDR3 here is CASGGTSGSYEQYF. The CDR3 bases are TGTGCCAGCGGGGGGACTAGCGGGAGTTACGAGCAGTACTTC.

This clone was observed a few times. The chain has TRBV5-1 and TRBJ1-1; D is ambiguous. There are 13 residues in the CDR3. The germline V gene has CDR1 SGHRS and CDR2 YFSETQ. V dropped 0 bases and J dropped 6 bases, with 9 bases sitting between them. The CDR3 protein is CASSLGGSAEAFF. Here the CDR3 DNA reads TGCGCCAGCAGCTTGGGGGGTTCTGCTGAAGCTTTCTTT. Together with reference TRBV5-1 and TRBJ1-1, the CDR3 gives the full variable domain: KAGVTQTPRYLIKTRGQQVTLSCSPISGHRSVSWYQQTPGQGLQFLFEYFSETQRNKGNFPGRFSGRQFSNSRSEMNVSTLELGDSALYLCASSLGGSAEAFFGQGTRLTVV.

The J gene is TRBJ2-2, the V gene TRBV7-2; the D is unclear. V was clipped by 3 bases and J by 1 base, with 6 bases between them. The CDR3 has 14 residues. The germline V gene encodes CDR1 SGHTA and CDR2 FQGNSA. In DNA form, the CDR3 reads TGTGCCAGCAGCTTTCTACAGAACACCGGGGAGCTGTTTTTT. Its protein is CASSFLQNTGELFF.

The chain joins TRBV2 to TRBJ2-2; TRBD2 agrees at 11 bases. This CDR3 is built from 15 residues. V lost 6 bases and J lost 5; bases outside the gene matches: 5. Germline V gene lookup returns CDR1 SNHLY and CDR2 FYNNEI. For the CDR3, the DNA is TGTGCCAGCAGAGGACTAGCGGGTTCAACCGGGGAGCTGTTTTTT. Translation gives CASRGLAGSTGELFF.

The chain recombines TRBV5-1 with TRBJ2-7; no reliable D call. The V gene's germline CDR1 is SGHRS and CDR2 YFSETQ. The CDR3 runs to 11 residues. Trimming pared 5 bases from V and 3 bases from J, leaving 6 bases between. CDR3 amino acids: CASSENYEQYF. The CDR3 nucleotides are TGCGCCAGCAGTGAGAACTACGAGCAGTACTTC.

V is TRBV5-1 and J is TRBJ2-5; 10 bases map to TRBD2. V lost 1 base and J lost 2; bases outside the gene matches: 14. Germline V gene sequence: CDR1 SGHRS, CDR2 YFSETQ. The CDR3 is 19 residues long. The CDR3 nucleotides are TGCGCCAGCAGCTTGATTTTCGTACTAGCGGGGCCGGAACAAGAGACCCAGTACTTC. It encodes CASSLIFVLAGPEQETQYF.

The rearrangement links TRBV6-5 to TRBJ1-5, with D hard to call. The CDR3 covers 15 residues. Germline CDR1 reads MNHEY; CDR2 reads SVGAGI. V was trimmed by 8 bases and J by 1 base, leaving 15 bases between them. This CDR3 reads CASSGGSGSNQPQHF. The CDR3 bases are TGTGCCAGCTCCGGAGGGAGCGGGAGCAATCAGCCCCAGCATTTT.

The chain combines TRBV6-5 with TRBJ2-1; a possible D gene is TRBD2 (6 bases). The germline gives CDR1 MNHEY, CDR2 SVGAGI. This CDR3 region has 15 residues. Trimming cost V 5 bases and J 2 bases, with 13 bases left between them. DNA for the CDR3: TGTGCCAGCAGTCGAGACGGAGGGACCTACAATGAGCAGTTCTTC. Its protein product is CASSRDGGTYNEQFF.

The chain has TRBV30 and TRBJ1-1, with 9 bases fitting TRBD1. V lost 3 bases to trimming and J lost 0 bases; unmatched junction nucleotides: 11. The CDR3 sequence is 17 residues long. Germline lookup yields CDR1 GTSNPN and CDR2 SVGIG (reference sequence). The CDR3 region has the DNA TGTGCCTGGAGACGTGGACAGGGGTTCTCCATGAACACTGAAGCTTTCTTT. Protein product: CAWRRGQGFSMNTEAFF.

The chain has TRBV6-5 and TRBJ2-5; D is perhaps TRBD1 (5 bases). The CDR3 totals 13 residues. The V gene's germline CDR1 is MNHEY and CDR2 SVGAGI. The ends were cut back, 6 bases at V and 5 bases at J, with 13 bases in the middle. This CDR3 reads CASRVPGRETQYF. DNA for the CDR3: TGTGCCAGCAGGGTCCCAGGGCGGGAGACCCAGTACTTC.

This clone has a single count. The chain carries TRBV6-1 and TRBJ2-3; D not certain. CDR3 length: 16 residues. Germline CDR1 reads MNHNS; CDR2 reads SASEGT. Trimming pared 2 bases from V and 1 base from J, leaving 13 bases between. The CDR3, as DNA: TGTGCCAGCAGTGAATATGGGGTTTTCGGCACAGATACGCAGTATTTT. This codes for CASSEYGVFGTDTQYF.

This chain uses TRBV2 with TRBJ1-1; D gene unclear. Germline lookup yields CDR1 SNHLY and CDR2 FYNNEI. The CDR3 runs to 14 residues. Between the trimmed V and J ends, which lost 4 bases and 0 bases, there was a span of 9 bases. For the CDR3, the DNA is TGTGCCAGCAGTGCTCAGAGCATGAACACTGAAGCTTTCTTT. Translating it yields CASSAQSMNTEAFF. Together with reference TRBV2 and TRBJ1-1, the CDR3 gives the full variable domain: EPEVTQTPSHQVTQMGQEVILRCVPISNHLYFYWYRQILGQKVEFLVSFYNNEISEKSEIFDDQFSVERPDGSNFTLKIRSTKLEDSAMYFCASSAQSMNTEAFFGQGTRLTVV.

This chain links TRBV27 with TRBJ2-7, with a tentative D call TRBD2 (7 bases). The ends were cut back, 2 bases at V and 2 bases at J, with 16 bases in the middle. CDR1 is MNHEY, CDR2 SMNVEV, per germline (reference sequence). This CDR3 spans 16 amino acids. CDR3 in amino acids: CASSLKGGGSPYEQYF. CDR3 bases: TGTGCCAGCAGTTTAAAAGGGGGGGGCTCTCCCTACGAGCAGTACTTC.

This clone was recorded a few times. The V and J genes are TRBV7-3 and TRBJ2-2, with 16 bases identical to TRBD2. With V trimmed by 5 bases and J by 5 bases, 8 bases remained unmatched. The CDR3 is 18 amino acids. CDR1 and CDR2 (germline): SGHTA, FQGTGA. This CDR3 is CASSHPGTSGGATGELFF. CDR3 nucleotide sequence: TGTGCCAGCAGCCACCCAGGGACTAGCGGGGGGGCGACCGGGGAGCTGTTTTTT.

This clone was counted once. The rearrangement uses TRBV6-4 and TRBJ1-1, with a tentative D call TRBD1 (5 bases). Deletions cut 5 bases from V and 1 base from J, with 14 bases between. CDR3 length equals 15 residues. CDR1 and CDR2 (germline): MRHNA, SNTAGT. The CDR3, as DNA: TGTGCCAGCAGTAAGGACACAAGACCGAACACTGAAGCTTTCTTT. It codes for CASSKDTRPNTEAFF.

The chain links TRBV19 to TRBJ2-6; D call uncertain. Looked up from germline, CDR1 is LNHDA and CDR2 is SQIVND (reference sequence). The CDR3 length is 12 residues. Trimming pared 8 bases from V and 4 bases from J, leaving 6 bases between. In DNA, the CDR3 is TGTGCCAGTGAACAGGGGGCCAACGTCCTGACTTTC. It translates to CASEQGANVLTF.